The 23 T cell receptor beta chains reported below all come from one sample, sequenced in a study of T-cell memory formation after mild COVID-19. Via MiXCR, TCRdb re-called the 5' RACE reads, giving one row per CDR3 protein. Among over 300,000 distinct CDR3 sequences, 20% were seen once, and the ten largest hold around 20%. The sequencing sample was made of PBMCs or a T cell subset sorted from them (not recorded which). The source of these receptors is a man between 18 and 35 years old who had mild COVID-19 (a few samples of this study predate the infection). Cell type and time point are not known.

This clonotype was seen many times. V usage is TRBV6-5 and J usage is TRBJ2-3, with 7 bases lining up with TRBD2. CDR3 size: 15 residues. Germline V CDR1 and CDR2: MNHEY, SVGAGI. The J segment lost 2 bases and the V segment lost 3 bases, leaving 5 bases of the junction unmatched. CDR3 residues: CASSYSGGTTDTQYF. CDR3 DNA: TGTGCCAGCAGTTATTCCGGGGGGACCACAGATACGCAGTATTTT.

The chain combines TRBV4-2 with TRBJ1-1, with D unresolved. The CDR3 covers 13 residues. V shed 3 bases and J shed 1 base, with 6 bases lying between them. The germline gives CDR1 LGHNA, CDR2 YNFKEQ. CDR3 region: CASSHYGNTEAFF. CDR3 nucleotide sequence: TGTGCCAGCAGCCACTACGGGAACACTGAAGCTTTCTTT.

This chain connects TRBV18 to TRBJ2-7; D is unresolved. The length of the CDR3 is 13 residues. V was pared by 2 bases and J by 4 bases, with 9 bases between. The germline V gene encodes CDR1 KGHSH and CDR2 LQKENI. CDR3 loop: CASSPAANYEQYF. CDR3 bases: TGTGCCAGCTCACCAGCAGCGAATTACGAGCAGTACTTC.

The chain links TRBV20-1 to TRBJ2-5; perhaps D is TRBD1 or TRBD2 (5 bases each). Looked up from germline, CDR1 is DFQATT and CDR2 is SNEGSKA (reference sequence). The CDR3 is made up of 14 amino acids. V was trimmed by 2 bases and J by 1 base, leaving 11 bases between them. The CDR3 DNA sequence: TGCAGTGCTAGACGTGGGACCTCCCAAGAGACCCAGTACTTC. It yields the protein CSARRGTSQETQYF.

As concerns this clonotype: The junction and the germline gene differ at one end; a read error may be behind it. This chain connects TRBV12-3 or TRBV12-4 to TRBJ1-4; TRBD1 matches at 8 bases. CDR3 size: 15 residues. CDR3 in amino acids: CASSSGQGASEKQFF. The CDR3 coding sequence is TGTGCCAGCAGTTCGGGGCAGGGGGCGAGTGAAAAACAGTTTTTT.

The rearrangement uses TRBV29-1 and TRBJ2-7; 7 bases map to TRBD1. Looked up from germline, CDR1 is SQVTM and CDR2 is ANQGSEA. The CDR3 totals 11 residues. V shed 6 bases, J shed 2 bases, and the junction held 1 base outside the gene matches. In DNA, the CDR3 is TGCAGCGTGGGGACAGCCTACGAGCAGTACTTC. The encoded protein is CSVGTAYEQYF.

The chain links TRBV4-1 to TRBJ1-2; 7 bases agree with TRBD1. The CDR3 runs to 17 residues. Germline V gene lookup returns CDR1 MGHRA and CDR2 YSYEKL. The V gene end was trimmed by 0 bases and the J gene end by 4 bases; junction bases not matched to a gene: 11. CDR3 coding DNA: TGCGCCAGCAGCCAAGATTATTCGGCAGGGGGTGGCTATGGCTACACCTTC. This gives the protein CASSQDYSAGGGYGYTF.

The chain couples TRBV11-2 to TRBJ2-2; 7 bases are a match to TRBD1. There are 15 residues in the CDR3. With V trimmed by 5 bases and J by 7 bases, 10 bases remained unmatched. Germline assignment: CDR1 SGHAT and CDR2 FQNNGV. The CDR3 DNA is TGTGCCAGCAGCCTGTACGGGACAGAGGACGGGGAGCTGTTTTTT. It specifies CASSLYGTEDGELFF.

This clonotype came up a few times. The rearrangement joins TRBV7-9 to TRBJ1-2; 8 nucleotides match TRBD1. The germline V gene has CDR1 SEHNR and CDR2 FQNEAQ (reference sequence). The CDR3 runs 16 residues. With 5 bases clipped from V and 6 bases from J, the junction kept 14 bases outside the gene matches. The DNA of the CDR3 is TGTGCCAGCAGCCCCGGTGAGGACAGGGTTCTTGATGGCTACACCTTC. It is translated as CASSPGEDRVLDGYTF. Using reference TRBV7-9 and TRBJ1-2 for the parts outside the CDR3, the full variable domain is DTGVSQNPRHKITKRGQNVTFRCDPISEHNRLYWYRQTLGQGPEFLTYFQNEAQLEKSRLLSDRFSAERPKGSFSTLEIQRTEQGDSAMYLCASSPGEDRVLDGYTFGSGTRLTVV.

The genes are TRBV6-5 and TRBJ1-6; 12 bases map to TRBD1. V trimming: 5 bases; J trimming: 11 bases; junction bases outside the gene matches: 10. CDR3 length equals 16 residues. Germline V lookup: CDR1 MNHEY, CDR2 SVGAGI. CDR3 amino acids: CASSSWGQGAAAPLHF. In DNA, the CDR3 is TGTGCCAGCAGTAGTTGGGGACAGGGGGCCGCGGCACCCCTCCACTTT.

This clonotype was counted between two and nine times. DNA of the CDR3: TGCGCCAGCAGCCAAGACCCCGGACAAGAACGATACACCTTC. Protein sequence: CASSQDPGQERYTF. The rearrangement links TRBV4-1 to TRBJ1-2; possibly TRBD1 for D (5 bases). This CDR3 is built from 14 residues. Trimming left V 0 bases short and J 11 bases short, with 16 bases between. From germline, CDR1 is MGHRA and CDR2 YSYEKL.

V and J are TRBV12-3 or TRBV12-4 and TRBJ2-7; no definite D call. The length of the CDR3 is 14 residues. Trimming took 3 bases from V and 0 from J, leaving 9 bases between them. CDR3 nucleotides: TGTGCCAGCAGTTTGAGGTTGGACTCCTACGAGCAGTACTTC. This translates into CASSLRLDSYEQYF.

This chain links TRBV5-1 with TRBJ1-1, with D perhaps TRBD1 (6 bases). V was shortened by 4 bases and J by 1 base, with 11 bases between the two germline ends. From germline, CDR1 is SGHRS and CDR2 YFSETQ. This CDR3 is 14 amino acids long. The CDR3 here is CASSAYRENTEAFF. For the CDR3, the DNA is TGCGCCAGCAGCGCCTACAGGGAGAACACTGAAGCTTTCTTT.

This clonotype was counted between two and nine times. The CDR3 DNA reads as TGTGCCAGCAGCAATCGGGACAGTCCCTACGAGCAGTACGTC. It is translated as CASSNRDSPYEQYV. The V call is TRBV7-9, the J call TRBJ2-7; 7 bases align to TRBD1. The CDR3 consists of 14 residues. CDR1 is SEHNR, CDR2 FQNEAQ, per germline (reference sequence). The V segment lost 5 bases and the J segment 2 bases; nucleotides outside the gene matches: 6.

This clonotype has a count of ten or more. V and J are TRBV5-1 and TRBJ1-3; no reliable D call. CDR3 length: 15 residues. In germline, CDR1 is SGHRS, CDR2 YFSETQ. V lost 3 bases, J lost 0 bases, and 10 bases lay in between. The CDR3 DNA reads TGCGCCAGCAGCTACACCGGACTCTCTGGAAACACCATATATTTT. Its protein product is CASSYTGLSGNTIYF. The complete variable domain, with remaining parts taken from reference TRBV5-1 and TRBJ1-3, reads KAGVTQTPRYLIKTRGQQVTLSCSPISGHRSVSWYQQTPGQGLQFLFEYFSETQRNKGNFPGRFSGRQFSNSRSEMNVSTLELGDSALYLCASSYTGLSGNTIYFGEGSWLTVV.

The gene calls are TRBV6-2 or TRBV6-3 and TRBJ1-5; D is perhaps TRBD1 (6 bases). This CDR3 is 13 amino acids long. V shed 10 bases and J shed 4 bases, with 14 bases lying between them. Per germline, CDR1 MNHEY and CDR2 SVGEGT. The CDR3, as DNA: TGTGCCACCAGAGTAACAGGGAATCAGCCCCAGCATTTT. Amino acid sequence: CATRVTGNQPQHF.

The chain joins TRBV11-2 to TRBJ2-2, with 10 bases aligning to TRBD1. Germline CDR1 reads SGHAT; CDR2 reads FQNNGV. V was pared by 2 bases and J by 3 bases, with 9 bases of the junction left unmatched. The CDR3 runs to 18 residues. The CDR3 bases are TGTGCCAGCAGCTTAACGGGAGACAGGGGGCGAGACACCGGGGAGCTGTTTTTT. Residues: CASSLTGDRGRDTGELFF.

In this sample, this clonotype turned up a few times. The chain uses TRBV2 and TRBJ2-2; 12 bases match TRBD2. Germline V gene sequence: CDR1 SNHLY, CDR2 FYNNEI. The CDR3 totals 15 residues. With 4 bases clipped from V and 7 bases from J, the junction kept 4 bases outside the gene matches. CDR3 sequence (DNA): TGTGCCAGCAGTGGACTAGCGGGGGCAATCGGGGAGCTGTTTTTT. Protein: CASSGLAGAIGELFF.

For the CDR3, the DNA is TGTGCTAGTGGTTTGGGCGCAGGAACCGAAGCTTTCTTT. Protein product: CASGLGAGTEAFF. The chain couples TRBV12-5 to TRBJ1-1; the D is unclear. Germline assignment: CDR1 LGHNT and CDR2 FRNRAP. Trimming left V 1 base short and J 8 bases short, with 11 bases between. The CDR3 is made up of 13 amino acids. The variable domain in full, with the rest retrieved from reference TRBV12-5 and TRBJ1-1, is DARVTQTPRHKVTEMGQEVTMRCQPILGHNTVFWYRQTMMQGLELLAYFRNRAPLDDSGMPKDRFSAEMPDATLATLKIQPSEPRDSAVYFCASGLGAGTEAFFGQGTRLTVV.

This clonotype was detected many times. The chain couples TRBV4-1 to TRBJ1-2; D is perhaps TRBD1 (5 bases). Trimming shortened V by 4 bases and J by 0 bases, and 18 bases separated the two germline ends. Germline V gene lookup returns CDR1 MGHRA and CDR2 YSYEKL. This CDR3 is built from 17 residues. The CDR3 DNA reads TGCGCCAGCAGCCTTCTCATTCTCGGACAATCTAACTATGGCTACACCTTC. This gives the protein CASSLLILGQSNYGYTF.

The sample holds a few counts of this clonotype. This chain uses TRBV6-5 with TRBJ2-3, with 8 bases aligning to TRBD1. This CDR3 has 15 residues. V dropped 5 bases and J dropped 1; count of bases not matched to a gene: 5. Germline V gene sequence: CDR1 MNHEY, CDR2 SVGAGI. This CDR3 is CASSGQGWGTDTQYF. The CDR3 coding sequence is TGTGCCAGCAGTGGACAGGGCTGGGGCACAGATACGCAGTATTTT.

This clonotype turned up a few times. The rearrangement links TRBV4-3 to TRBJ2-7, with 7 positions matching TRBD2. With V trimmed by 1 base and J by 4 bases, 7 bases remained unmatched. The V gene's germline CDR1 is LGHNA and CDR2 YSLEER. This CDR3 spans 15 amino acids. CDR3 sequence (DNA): TGCGCCAGCAGCCAAGTTTTCAGCGGGGTGTACGAGCAGTACTTC. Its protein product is CASSQVFSGVYEQYF.

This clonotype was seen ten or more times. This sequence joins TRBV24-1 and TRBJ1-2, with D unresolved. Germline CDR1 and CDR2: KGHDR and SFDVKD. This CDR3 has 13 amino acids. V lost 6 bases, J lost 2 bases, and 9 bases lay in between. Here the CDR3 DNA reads TGTGCCACCAGTAGGGTGGGGAACTATGGCTACACCTTC. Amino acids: CATSRVGNYGYTF.